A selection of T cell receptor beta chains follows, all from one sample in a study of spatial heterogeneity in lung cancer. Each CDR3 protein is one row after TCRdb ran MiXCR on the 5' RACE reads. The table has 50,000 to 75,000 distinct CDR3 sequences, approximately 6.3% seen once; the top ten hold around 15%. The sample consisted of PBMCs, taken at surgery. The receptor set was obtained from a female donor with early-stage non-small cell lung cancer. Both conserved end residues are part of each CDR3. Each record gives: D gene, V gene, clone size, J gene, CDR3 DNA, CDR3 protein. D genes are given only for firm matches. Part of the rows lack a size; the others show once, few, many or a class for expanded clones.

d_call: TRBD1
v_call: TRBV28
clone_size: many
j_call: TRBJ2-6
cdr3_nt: TGTGCCAGCAGTTCCAGACAGGGGATCGGGGCCAACGTCCTGACTTTC
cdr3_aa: CASSSRQGIGANVLTF

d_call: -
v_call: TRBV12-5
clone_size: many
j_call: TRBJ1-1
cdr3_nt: TGTGCTAGTGGTTTGGAGACCAGGGGGAACACTGAAGCTTTCTTT
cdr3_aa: CASGLETRGNTEAFF

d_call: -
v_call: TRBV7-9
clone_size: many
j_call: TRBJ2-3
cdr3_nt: TGTGCCAGCAGCTTAGTAGGGGATACGCAGTATTTT
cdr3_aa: CASSLVGDTQYF

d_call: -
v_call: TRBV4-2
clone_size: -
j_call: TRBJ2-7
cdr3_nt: TGTGCCAGCAGCCAAGAAGCCCTGGGGGGCTCCTACGAGCAGTACTTC
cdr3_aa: CASSQEALGGSYEQYF

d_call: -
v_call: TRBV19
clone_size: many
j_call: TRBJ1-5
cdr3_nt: TGTGCCAGTATGAGGTCTACAAGTAGCAATCAGCCCCAGCATTTT
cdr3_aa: CASMRSTSSNQPQHF

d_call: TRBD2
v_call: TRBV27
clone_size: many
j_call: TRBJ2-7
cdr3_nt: TGTGCCAGCAGTTTATCGATACTAGCGGGAGGGCGCGAGCAGTACTTC
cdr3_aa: CASSLSILAGGREQYF

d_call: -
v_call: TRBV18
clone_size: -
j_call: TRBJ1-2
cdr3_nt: TGTGCCAGCTCACCAAGGCGTGACTATTATGGCTACACCTTC
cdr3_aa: CASSPRRDYYGYTF

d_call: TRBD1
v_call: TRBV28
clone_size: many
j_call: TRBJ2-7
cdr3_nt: TGTGCCAGCAGGCCCCCCACCGGGACAGTATCCTACGAGCAGTACTTC
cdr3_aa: CASRPPTGTVSYEQYF

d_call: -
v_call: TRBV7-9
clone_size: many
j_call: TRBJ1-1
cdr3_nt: TGTGCCAGCAGCTTTAGGTCAGGGTTCACTGAAGCTTTCTTT
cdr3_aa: CASSFRSGFTEAFF

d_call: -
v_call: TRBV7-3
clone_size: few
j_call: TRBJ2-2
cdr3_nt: TGTGCCAGCAGCTTAGCCCCCAGCACACAGCTCGCGAACACCGGGGAGCTGTTTTTT
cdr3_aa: CASSLAPSTQLANTGELFF

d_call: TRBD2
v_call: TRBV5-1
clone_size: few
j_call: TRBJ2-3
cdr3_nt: TGCGCCAGCAGCTTGGGACTAGCGGGGGCCCCGGGCACAGATACGCAGTATTTT
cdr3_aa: CASSLGLAGAPGTDTQYF

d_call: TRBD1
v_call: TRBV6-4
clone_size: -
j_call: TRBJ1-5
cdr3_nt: TGTGCCAGCAGTGACCCCAGAGGGACAGGGTATGGCAATCAGCCCCAGCATTTT
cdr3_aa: CASSDPRGTGYGNQPQHF

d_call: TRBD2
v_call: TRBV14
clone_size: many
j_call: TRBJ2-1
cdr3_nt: TGTGCCAGCAGCCAAGGTTGGGGGACTAGCGTTAATGAGCAGTTCTTC
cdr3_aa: CASSQGWGTSVNEQFF

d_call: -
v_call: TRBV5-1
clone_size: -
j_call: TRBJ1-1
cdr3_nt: TGCGCCAGCAGCTCGGACAGCGGTAACACTGAAGCTTTCTTT
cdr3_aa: CASSSDSGNTEAFF

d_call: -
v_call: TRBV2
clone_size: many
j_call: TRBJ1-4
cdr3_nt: TGTGCCAGCAGTCAACAGGACCTTAATGAAAAACTGTTTTTT
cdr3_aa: CASSQQDLNEKLFF

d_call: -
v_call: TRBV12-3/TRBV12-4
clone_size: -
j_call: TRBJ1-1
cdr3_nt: TGTGCCAGCACCCCCCAAGGGGGGGGGGTAGCTTTCTTT
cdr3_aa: CASTPQGGGVAFF

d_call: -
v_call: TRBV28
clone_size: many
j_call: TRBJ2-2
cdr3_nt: TGTGCCAGCAGTTTAACGGGAGTGGGTACCGGGGAGCTGTTTTTT
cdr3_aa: CASSLTGVGTGELFF

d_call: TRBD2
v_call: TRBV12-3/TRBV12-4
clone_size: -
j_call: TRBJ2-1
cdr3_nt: TGTGCCAGCAGGTTAGCGGGAGTCAGCAATGAGCAGTTCTTC
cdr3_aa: CASRLAGVSNEQFF

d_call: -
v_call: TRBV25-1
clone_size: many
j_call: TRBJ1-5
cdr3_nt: TGTGCCAGCAGTGAATCCGGACTGGGCAATCAGCCCCAGCATTTT
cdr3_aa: CASSESGLGNQPQHF

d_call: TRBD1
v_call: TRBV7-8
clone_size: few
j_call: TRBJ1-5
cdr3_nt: TGTGCCAGCAGCTCGGACAGGGAGTTCAATCAGCCCCAGCATTTT
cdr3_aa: CASSSDREFNQPQHF

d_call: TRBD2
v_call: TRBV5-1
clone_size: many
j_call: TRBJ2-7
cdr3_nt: TGCGCCAGCAGCTTGGCAGCGGGAGTGGTCGAGCAGTACTTC
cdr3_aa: CASSLAAGVVEQYF

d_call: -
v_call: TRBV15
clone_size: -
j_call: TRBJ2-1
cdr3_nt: TGTGCCACCAGCAGAGGATACAATGAGCAGTTCTTC
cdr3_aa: CATSRGYNEQFF

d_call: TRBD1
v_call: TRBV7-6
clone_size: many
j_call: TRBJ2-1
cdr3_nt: TGTGCCAGCAGCTTGGGGACAGGGTTACATGAGCAGTTCTTC
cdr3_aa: CASSLGTGLHEQFF

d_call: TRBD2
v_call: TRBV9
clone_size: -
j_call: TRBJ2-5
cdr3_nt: TGTGCCAGCAGCGTAGAGAGCGGGGGGGTCCAAGAGACCCAGTACTTC
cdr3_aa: CASSVESGGVQETQYF

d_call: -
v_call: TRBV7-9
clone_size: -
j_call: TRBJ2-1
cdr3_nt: TGTGCCACTAGCTTAAGCTCCTACAATGAGCAGTTCTTC
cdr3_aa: CATSLSSYNEQFF

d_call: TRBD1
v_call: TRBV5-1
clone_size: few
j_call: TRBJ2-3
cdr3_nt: TGCGCCAGCAGCGGACGCAGGACAGGGGTGGATACGCAGTATTTT
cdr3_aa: CASSGRRTGVDTQYF

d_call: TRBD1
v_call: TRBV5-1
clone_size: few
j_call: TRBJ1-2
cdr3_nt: TGCGCCAGCAGCGGGACAGGGGTCTATGGCTACACCTTC
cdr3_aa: CASSGTGVYGYTF

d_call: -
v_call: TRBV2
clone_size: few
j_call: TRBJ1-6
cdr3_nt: TGTGCCATCCAGGAGTGGGTCAATAATTCACCCCTCCACTTT
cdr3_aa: CAIQEWVNNSPLHF

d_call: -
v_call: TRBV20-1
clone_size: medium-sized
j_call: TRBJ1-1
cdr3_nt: TGCAGTGCGGGAAGGGGGGCGGGGGAGCCGAACACTGAAGCTTTCTTT
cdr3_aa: CSAGRGAGEPNTEAFF

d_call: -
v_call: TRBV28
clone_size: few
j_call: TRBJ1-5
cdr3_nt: TGTGCCACCGCCGGGGGGGGCAATTCCCCCAATCAGCCCCAGCATTTT
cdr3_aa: CATAGGGNSPNQPQHF

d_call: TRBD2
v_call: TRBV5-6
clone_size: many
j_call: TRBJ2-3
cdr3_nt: TGTGCCAGCAGCTCCGGGACTAGCGAGGCAGATACGCAGTATTTT
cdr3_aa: CASSSGTSEADTQYF

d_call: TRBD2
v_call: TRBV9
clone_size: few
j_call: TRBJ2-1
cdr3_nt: TGTGCCAGCAGCCCTGGGAGTAGCGGGGGGGCCGTAATATTCAATGAGCAGTTCTTC
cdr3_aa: CASSPGSSGGAVIFNEQFF

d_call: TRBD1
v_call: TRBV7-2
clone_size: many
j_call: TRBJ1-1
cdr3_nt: TGTGCCAGCAGCCGCGACAGGGGGGGCGTGAACACTGAAGCTTTCTTT
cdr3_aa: CASSRDRGGVNTEAFF

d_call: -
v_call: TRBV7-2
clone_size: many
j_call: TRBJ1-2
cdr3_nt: TGTGCCAGCAGCTTTCCGGCGTATGGCTACACCTTC
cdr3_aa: CASSFPAYGYTF

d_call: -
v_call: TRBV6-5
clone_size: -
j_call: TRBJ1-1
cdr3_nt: TGTGCCAGCAGTTACCCTCAGGGAGGCACTGAAGCTTTCTTT
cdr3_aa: CASSYPQGGTEAFF

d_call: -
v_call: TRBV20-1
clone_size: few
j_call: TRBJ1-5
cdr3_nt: TGCAGTGCTAGTCGGGCAGACAATCAGCCCCAGCATTTT
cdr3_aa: CSASRADNQPQHF

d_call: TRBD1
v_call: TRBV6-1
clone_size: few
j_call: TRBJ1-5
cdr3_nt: TGTGCCAGCAGTGCCAATTGGGACAGGAGCAATCAGCCCCAGCATTTT
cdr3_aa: CASSANWDRSNQPQHF

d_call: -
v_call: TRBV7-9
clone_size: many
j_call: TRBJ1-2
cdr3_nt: TGTGCCAGCAGCCCTTCCCCGAACTATGGCTACACCTTC
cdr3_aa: CASSPSPNYGYTF

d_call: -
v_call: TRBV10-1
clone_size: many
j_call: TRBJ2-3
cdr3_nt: TGCGCCAGCAGTGAGTCGACGGGCACAGATACGCAGTATTTT
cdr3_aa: CASSESTGTDTQYF

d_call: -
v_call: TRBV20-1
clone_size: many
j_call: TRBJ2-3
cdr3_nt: TGCAGTGCTATATCGCCCCCGGGGAACACAGATACGCAGTATTTT
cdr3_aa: CSAISPPGNTDTQYF

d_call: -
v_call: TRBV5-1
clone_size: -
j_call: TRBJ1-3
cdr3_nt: TGCGCCAGCAGCTTAACCCAACAGTCCAACTCTGGAAACACCATATATTTT
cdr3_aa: CASSLTQQSNSGNTIYF

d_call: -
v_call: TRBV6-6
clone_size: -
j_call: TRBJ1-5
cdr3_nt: TGTGCCAGCAGCGTTGAACAGGGCGGCCAGCCCCAGCATTTT
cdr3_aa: CASSVEQGGQPQHF

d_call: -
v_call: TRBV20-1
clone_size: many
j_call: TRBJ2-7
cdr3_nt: TGCAGTGCTAGGCGTCCGGCTGGGAACGAGCAGTACTTC
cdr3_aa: CSARRPAGNEQYF

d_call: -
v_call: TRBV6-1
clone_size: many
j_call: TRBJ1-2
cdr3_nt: TGTGCCAGCATCCCAGGGGTACACTATGGCTACACCTTC
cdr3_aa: CASIPGVHYGYTF

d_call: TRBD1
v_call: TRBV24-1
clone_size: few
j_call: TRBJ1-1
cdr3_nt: TGTGCCACCAGTGTTACACGTGGGACGGGGACAGATACTTTCTTT
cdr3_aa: CATSVTRGTGTDTFF

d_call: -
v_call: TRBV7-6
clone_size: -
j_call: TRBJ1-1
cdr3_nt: TGTGCCAGCAGCTTTAACCCGGCCAGGGTGGAAAACACTGAAGCTTTCTTT
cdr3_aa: CASSFNPARVENTEAFF

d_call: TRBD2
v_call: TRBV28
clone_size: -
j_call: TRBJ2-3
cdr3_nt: TGTGCCAGCAGTTTAGCGGGAGGGCCGGAAGATACGCAGTATTTT
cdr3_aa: CASSLAGGPEDTQYF

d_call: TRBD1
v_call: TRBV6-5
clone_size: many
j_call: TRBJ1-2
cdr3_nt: TGTGCCAGCAGTGGGATCAGGACAGGGGTAAACTATGGCTACACCTTC
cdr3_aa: CASSGIRTGVNYGYTF